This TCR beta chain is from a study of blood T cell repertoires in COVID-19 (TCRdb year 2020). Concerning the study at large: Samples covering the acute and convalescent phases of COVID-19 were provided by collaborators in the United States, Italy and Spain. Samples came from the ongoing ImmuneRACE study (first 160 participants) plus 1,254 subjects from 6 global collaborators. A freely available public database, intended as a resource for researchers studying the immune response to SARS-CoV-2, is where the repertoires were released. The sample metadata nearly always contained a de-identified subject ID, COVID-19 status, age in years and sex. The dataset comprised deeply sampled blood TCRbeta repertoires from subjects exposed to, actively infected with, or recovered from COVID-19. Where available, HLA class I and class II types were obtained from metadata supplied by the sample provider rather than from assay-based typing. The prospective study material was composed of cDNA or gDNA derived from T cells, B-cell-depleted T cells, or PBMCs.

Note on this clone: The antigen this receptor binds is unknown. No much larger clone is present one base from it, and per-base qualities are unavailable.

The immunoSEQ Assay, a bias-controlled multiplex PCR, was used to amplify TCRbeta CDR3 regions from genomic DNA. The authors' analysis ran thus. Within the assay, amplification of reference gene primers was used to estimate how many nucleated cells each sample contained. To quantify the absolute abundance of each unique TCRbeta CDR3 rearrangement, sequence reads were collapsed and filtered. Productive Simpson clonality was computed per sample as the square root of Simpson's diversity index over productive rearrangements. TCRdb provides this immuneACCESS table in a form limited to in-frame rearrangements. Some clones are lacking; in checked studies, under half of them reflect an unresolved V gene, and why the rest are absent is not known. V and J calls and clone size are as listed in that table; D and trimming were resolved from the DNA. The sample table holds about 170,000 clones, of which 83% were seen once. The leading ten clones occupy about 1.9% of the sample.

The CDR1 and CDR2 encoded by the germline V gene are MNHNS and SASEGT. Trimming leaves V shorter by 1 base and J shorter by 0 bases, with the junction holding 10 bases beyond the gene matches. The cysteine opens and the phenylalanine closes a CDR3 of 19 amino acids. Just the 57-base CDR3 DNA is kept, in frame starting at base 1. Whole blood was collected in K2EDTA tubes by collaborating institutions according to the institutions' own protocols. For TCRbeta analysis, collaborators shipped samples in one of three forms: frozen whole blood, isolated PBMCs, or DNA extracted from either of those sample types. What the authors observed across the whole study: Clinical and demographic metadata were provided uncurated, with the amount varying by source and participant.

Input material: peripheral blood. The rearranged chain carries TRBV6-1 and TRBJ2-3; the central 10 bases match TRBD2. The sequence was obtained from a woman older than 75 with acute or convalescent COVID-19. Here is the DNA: TGTGCCAGCAGTGAAGAGCGTCTAGCGGGGGCCCTTAGCACAGATACGCAGTATTTT. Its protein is CASSEERLAGALSTDTQYF.